The 18 T cell receptor beta chains given below trace back to one sample, sequenced in a study of T cells in women clearing cervical HPV infection. Only in-frame clones appear in the TCRdb table, and some are missing; sequencing was by immunoSEQ multiplex PCR. Its table records tens of thousands of clones. The sample was blood buffy coat. These receptors were collected from a woman aged 18-70 years with a cervical HPV16 infection that either progressed to CIN3+ or cleared (not recorded which).

About this clone: The read halts 3 residues ahead of the CDR3 end, with the missing end drawn from the germline J gene. The chain combines TRBV20-1 with TRBJ1-5; unclear D gene. The V gene lost 2 bases and the J gene lost 0 bases, with 17 bases spanning the gap. CDR1 and CDR2 (germline): DFQATT, SNEGSKA (reference sequence). The CDR3 spans 17 residues. CDR3 bases read: TGCAGTGCTAGACCTATCGACCGGGGAAATAGCAATCAGCCC. It encodes CSARPIDRGNSNQP. Given in full, the CDR3 is CSARPIDRGNSNQPQHF.

Remarks on this clone: The read halts 3 residues ahead of the CDR3 end, with the missing end drawn from the germline J gene. The chain combines TRBV11-2 with TRBJ1-2, with D perhaps TRBD1 (5 bases). The CDR3 has 13 residues. Per germline, CDR1 SGHAT and CDR2 FQNNGV. With 4 bases removed from V and 3 bases from J, the gap between germline ends came to 9 bases. The CDR3 loop is CASSSTADYGYTF. CDR3 bases read: TGTGCCAGCAGCTCGACAGCCGACTATGGC.

Concerning this clone: The read is 3 residues too short to cover the CDR3 end, so that end is filled in from the germline J gene. The chain links TRBV5-4 to TRBJ2-5, with 8 bases lining up with TRBD1. Trimming at V came to 4 bases and at J to 1 base, leaving 9 bases not matched to a gene. Germline loops: CDR1 SGHNT, CDR2 YYREEE (reference sequence). The CDR3 is made up of 16 amino acids. The CDR3 bases that were read are TGTGCCAGCAGCATGGGGACAGGCGGATCCCAAGAGACC. It specifies CASSMGTGGSQET. The full CDR3 protein is CASSMGTGGSQETQYF.

As for this clone: The read gets to within 3 residues of the CDR3 end, and the germline J gene fills in the rest. The V and J genes are TRBV5-1 and TRBJ2-1; 10 bases align to TRBD2. V was clipped by 2 bases and J by 7 bases; unmatched bases: 12. The CDR3 has 17 residues. Germline V gene sequence: CDR1 SGHRS, CDR2 YFSETQ. CDR3 amino acids: CASSFAWASGSNNEQFF. CDR3 DNA, as far as it was read: TGCGCCAGCAGCTTTGCGTGGGCTAGCGGGAGTAATAATGAG.

In regard to this clone: The CDR3 goes on 3 residues after the read ends, and that part is filled in from the germline J gene. The V gene is TRBV5-1, the J gene TRBJ1-1, with 7 nucleotides matching TRBD1. Unmatched junction bases numbered 10, after V lost 2 bases and J lost 6 bases. The V gene's germline CDR1 is SGHRS and CDR2 YFSETQ. CDR3 length: 15 residues. The CDR3 here is CASSFVADRAPEAFF. CDR3 DNA (partial): TGCGCCAGCAGCTTCGTAGCCGACAGGGCCCCTGAA. Full variable domain (remainder filled in from reference TRBV5-1 and TRBJ1-1): KAGVTQTPRYLIKTRGQQVTLSCSPISGHRSVSWYQQTPGQGLQFLFEYFSETQRNKGNFPGRFSGRQFSNSRSEMNVSTLELGDSALYLCASSFVADRAPEAFFGQGTRLTVV.

This clone ranks as medium-sized (0.01 to 0.1%) in terms of frequency. Read coverage stops 3 residues before the CDR3 terminus; the germline J gene supplies the remainder. The V call is TRBV7-2, the J call TRBJ2-5; TRBD2 agrees at 10 bases. CDR3 size: 14 residues. Germline values: CDR1 SGHTA, CDR2 FQGNSA. CDR3 in amino acids: CASSSSTSGETQYF. The sequenced CDR3 bases are TGTGCCAGCAGCTCCTCCACTAGCGGGGAAACC.

Remarks on this clone: The sequence runs out 3 residues before the end of the CDR3; the remainder is reconstructed from the germline J gene. This sequence joins TRBV12-3 or TRBV12-4 and TRBJ1-2, with D tentatively TRBD1 (5 bases). Trimming stripped 7 bases from V and 4 bases from J, with 10 bases between. This CDR3 is built from 12 residues. CDR3 DNA, as far as it was read: TGTGCCAGCACCCCAGGGTCCTATGGC. Protein sequence: CASTPGSYG. The full CDR3 is CASTPGSYGYTF.

The CDR3: CASSPAAGQIRETQYF. The covered CDR3 bases are TGTGCCAGCTCACCGGCCGCGGGACAGATTAGAGAGACC. The rearrangement joins TRBV18 to TRBJ2-5; the D gene is possibly TRBD1 (7 bases). The read ends 3 residues early relative to the CDR3; the germline J gene fills the gap. Deletions cut 3 bases from V and 4 bases from J, with 18 bases between. Germline CDR1 and CDR2: KGHSH and LQKENI. The CDR3 sequence is 16 residues long.

Regarding this clone: Read sequence stops 3 residues before the CDR3 end, and the germline J gene provides the missing end. This rearrangement joins TRBV6-2 or TRBV6-3 to TRBJ1-6; no definite D call. With 7 bases removed from V and 0 bases from J, the gap between germline ends came to 7 bases. The CDR3 has 14 residues. The germline V gene has CDR1 MNHEY and CDR2 SVGEGT. Partial CDR3 DNA: TGTGCCAGCAAGCGGGTCTCCTATAATTCACCC. Translation: CASKRVSYNSP. The complete CDR3 reads CASKRVSYNSPLHF.

Comments on this clone: Read data end 3 residues before the CDR3 end; the end is taken from the germline J gene. The chain combines TRBV18 with TRBJ1-1; 11 nucleotides align to TRBD1. The J segment lost 3 bases and the V segment lost 3 bases, leaving 6 bases of the junction unmatched. The V gene's germline CDR1 is KGHSH and CDR2 LQKENI. This CDR3 is 16 amino acids long. The CDR3 spells CASSPGQGAFDTEAFF. Partial CDR3 DNA: TGTGCCAGCTCACCCGGACAGGGGGCGTTTGACACTGAA.

Notes on this clone: With the read ending 3 residues before the CDR3 end, the germline J gene is used to fill in that end. The chain couples TRBV20-1 to TRBJ1-5, with D possibly being TRBD1 (6 bases). The CDR3 covers 14 residues. Germline V CDR1 and CDR2: DFQATT, SNEGSKA (reference sequence). The V end lost 4 bases, the J end lost 0 bases, and 10 bases lay between the germline ends. Incomplete CDR3 DNA: TGCAGTGCTAAAACAGGGTATAGCAATCAGCCC. Its translation is CSAKTGYSNQP. The entire CDR3 protein is CSAKTGYSNQPQHF.

As regards this clone: The read ends 3 residues shy of where the CDR3 ends; the end is completed using the germline J gene. The chain links TRBV24-1 to TRBJ2-7; 7 bases align to TRBD1. V was clipped by 2 bases and J by 0 bases; unmatched bases: 6. The germline V gene has CDR1 KGHDR and CDR2 SFDVKD. The CDR3 is 16 residues long. The part of the CDR3 DNA that was read is TGTGCCACCAGTGATTCGGGACAGCGCAACTCCTACGAG. It specifies CATSDSGQRNSYE. In full, the CDR3 is CATSDSGQRNSYEQYF.

Regarding this clone: The observed sequence ends 3 residues before the CDR3 terminus, with the missing tail filled in from the germline J gene. V is TRBV6-4 and J is TRBJ2-1; 8 nucleotides agree with TRBD1. The CDR3 covers 15 residues. The germline gives CDR1 MRHNA, CDR2 SNTAGT. The junction had 7 bases not matched to a gene; V was cut back by 5 bases and J by 4 bases. The part of the CDR3 DNA that was read is TGTGCCAGCAGTTCCGCCGGGACAGGTTACAATGAG. The encoded protein is CASSSAGTGYNE. The whole CDR3 region reads CASSSAGTGYNEQFF.

Comment on this clone: The CDR3 end is not reached by the read, which stops 3 residues before it; the germline J gene fills it in. The chain couples TRBV7-3 to TRBJ1-1; 9 positions agree with TRBD1. CDR3 size: 14 residues. The V segment lost 5 bases and the J segment 1 base; nucleotides outside the gene matches: 2. CDR1 and CDR2 (germline): SGHTA, FQGTGA. CDR3 loop: CASSGTGQNTEAFF. Incomplete CDR3 DNA: TGTGCCAGCAGCGGGACAGGGCAGAACACTGAA.

Details on this clone: The read gets to within 3 residues of the CDR3 end, and the germline J gene fills in the rest. The chain uses TRBV10-1 and TRBJ2-5; maybe TRBD1 (6 bases). CDR3 length: 14 residues. Trimming removed 2 bases at V and 4 bases at J, with 11 bases between. From germline, CDR1 is WNHNN and CDR2 SYGVQD (reference sequence). The CDR3 sequence: CASSEHRASETQYF. The covered CDR3 bases are TGCGCCAGCAGTGAGCACAGGGCATCAGAGACC.

A remark on this clone: The read ends 3 residues shy of where the CDR3 ends; the end is completed using the germline J gene. The chain carries TRBV7-8 and TRBJ2-2; 8 bases fit TRBD1. The length of the CDR3 is 15 residues. Looked up from germline, CDR1 is SGHVS and CDR2 is FQNEAQ. The V and J ends lost 6 bases and 2 bases, in that order; junction bases with no gene match: 5. CDR3 region: CASSIGQGNTGELFF. Partial CDR3 DNA: TGTGCCAGCAGTATTGGACAGGGTAACACCGGGGAG.

Comment on this clone: The sequenced fragment ends 3 residues before the CDR3 boundary, so the rest is inferred from the germline J gene. The V call is TRBV20-1, the J call TRBJ1-6, with TRBD1 identical over 10 bases. The CDR3 length is 14 residues. With 5 bases clipped from V and 7 bases from J, the junction kept 5 bases outside the gene matches. The germline CDR1 and CDR2 sequences are DFQATT and SNEGSKA (reference sequence). The sequenced CDR3 bases are TGCAGTGCTGCTCCGGGACAGGGGAATTCACCC. As protein: CSAAPGQGNSP. The complete CDR3 sequence is CSAAPGQGNSPLHF.

Turning to this clone: From the germline J gene comes the end of the CDR3, since the read stops 3 residues before it. The genes are TRBV23-1 and TRBJ1-1; TRBD1 matches at 7 bases. TRBV23-1 is recorded as an ORF, its role being uncertain. This CDR3 is built from 14 residues. CDR3 DNA (partial): TGCGCCAGCAGTGAAACAGGGGTTTACGGTCGG. Translation: CASSETGVYGR. The whole CDR3 protein reads CASSETGVYGRAFF.